The clone carrying this T cell receptor (beta chain) was counted once. The target antigen is unknown. The assay was immunoSEQ multiplex PCR, and TCRdb's table has in-frame clones only and misses some. This sample has 91,000 or so clones, with about nine tenths found just once. During the collection period, no donor immune events like infections were recorded. The data derive from a study of identifying expanded T cells in peripheral blood. Study conclusions and caveats: Across healthy donors, higher total template counts meant significantly greater two-week count variance. Over around two and four weeks, about 15 and 19 clones changed, versus approximately 1.1 between replicates.

V was clipped by 4 bases and J by 2 bases, with 16 bases between them. This CDR3 has 16 amino acids. Looked up from germline, CDR1 is SGHNT and CDR2 is YYREEE (reference sequence). The clonotype was recovered from a person aged 18 to 69 in good health. The rearrangement joins TRBV5-4 to TRBJ1-3, with a tentative D call TRBD1 (6 bases). Input material: blood. CDR3 in amino acids: CASSEQGRGAGNTIYF. CDR3 coding DNA: TGTGCCAGCAGCGAACAGGGCAGAGGCGCTGGAAACACCATATATTTT.